The present T cell receptor (beta chain) was sequenced within a study of CD8+CD57+ T cells in acquired aplastic anemia. Study-wide background: DNA recovered from sorted CD4+ and CD8+ cells had a mean of 3.2 ug. Study-wide results and limits: Patients and controls had in common twenty-nine CD8+ CDR3 sequences.

In the case of this clonotype: Its antigen remains unidentified.

V lost 3 bases to trimming and J lost 2 bases, with 8 bases between them. CDR1 is LNHDA and CDR2 is SQIVND in the germline V gene (reference sequence). The length of the CDR3 is 13 residues. Whoever was chosen for sequencing had shown CD8+CD57+ cell expansion by flow cytometry. The patients, all of them, had severe acquired aplastic anemia. TCR beta VDJ and CDR3 profiling used genomic DNA as template. TCRdb itself ran the reads through MiXCR, one entry per CDR3 protein. The sample shows 150,000 to 200,000 distinct CDR3 sequences, 40% to 50% of them seen only once. This chain uses TRBV19 with TRBJ2-7; D is undetermined. The TCR comes from a human donor with aplastic anemia. The sample taken for sequencing was sorted CD4+, CD8+, or CD8+CD57+ T cells (not recorded which) from PBMCs. CDR3 loop: CASSIRPPYEQYF. CDR3 DNA: TGTGCCAGTAGTATCAGGCCTCCCTACGAGCAGTACTTC.